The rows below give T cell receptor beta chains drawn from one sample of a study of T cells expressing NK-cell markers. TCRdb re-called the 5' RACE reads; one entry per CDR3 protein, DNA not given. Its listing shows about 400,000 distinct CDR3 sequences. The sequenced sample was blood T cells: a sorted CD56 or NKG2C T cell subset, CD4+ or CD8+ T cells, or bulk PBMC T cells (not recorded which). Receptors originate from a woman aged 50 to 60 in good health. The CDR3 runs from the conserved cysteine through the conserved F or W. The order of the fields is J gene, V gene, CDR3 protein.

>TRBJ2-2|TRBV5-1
CASRGIGSGTGELFF
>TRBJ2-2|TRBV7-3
CASSLRRGGNTGELFF
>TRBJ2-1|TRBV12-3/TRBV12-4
CASSYILAGVHEQFF
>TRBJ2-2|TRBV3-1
CASSQDPGTGELFF
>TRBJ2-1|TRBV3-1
CASSQEPGLGSHEQFF
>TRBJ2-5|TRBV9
CASSVVSDQETQYF
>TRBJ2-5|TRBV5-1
CASSLTGGYYQETQYF
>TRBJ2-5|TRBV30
CAWSGGVAGGGETQYF
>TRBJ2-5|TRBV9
CASSALVQEETQYF
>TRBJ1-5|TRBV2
CASGIQRSNQPQHF